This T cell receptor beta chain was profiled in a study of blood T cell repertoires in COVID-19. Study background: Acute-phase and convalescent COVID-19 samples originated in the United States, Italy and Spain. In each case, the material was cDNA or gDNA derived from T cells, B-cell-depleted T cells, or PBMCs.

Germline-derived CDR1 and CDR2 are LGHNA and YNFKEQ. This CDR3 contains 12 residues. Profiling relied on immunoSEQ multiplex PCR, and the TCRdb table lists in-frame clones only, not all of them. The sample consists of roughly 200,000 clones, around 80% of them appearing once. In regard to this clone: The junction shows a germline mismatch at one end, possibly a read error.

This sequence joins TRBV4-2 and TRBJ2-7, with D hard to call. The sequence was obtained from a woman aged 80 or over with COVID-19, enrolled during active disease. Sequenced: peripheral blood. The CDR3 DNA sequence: TGTGCCAGCAGCCAAGGGGCCTACGAGCAGTATTTC. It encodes CASSQGAYEQYF.